What follows are 28 T cell receptor beta chains derived from one specimen sequenced in a study of OX40 agonist ivuxolimab in advanced cancers. Profiled with immunoSEQ multiplex PCR; TCRdb holds only in-frame clones, not every one. Seen here are 48,000 or so clones, roughly 91% observed once, and the top ten hold roughly 6.2%. Sequenced here: CD4+ or CD8+ T cells sorted from blood, sampled in a trial of the OX40 agonist ivuxolimab. The receptors were sampled from an adult with an advanced solid tumor such as melanoma, head and neck, liver or kidney cancer.

This clone was detected only once. The chain recombines TRBV7-9 with TRBJ2-6, with D possibly TRBD1 on 5 matching bases. The CDR3 spans 18 residues. Germline V gene lookup returns CDR1 SEHNR and CDR2 FQNEAQ (reference sequence). V was shortened by 1 base and J by 0 bases, with 13 bases between the two germline ends. The CDR3 is CASSLDAGWGSGANVLTF. The CDR3 nucleotides read TGTGCCAGCAGCTTAGATGCAGGGTGGGGCTCTGGGGCCAACGTCCTGACTTTC.

This clone was seen once. V gene TRBV5-6 combines with J gene TRBJ2-2; the D is unclear. Per the germline V gene, CDR1 is SGHDT and CDR2 is YYEEEE. The CDR3 has 13 amino acids. With 3 bases removed from V and 1 base from J, the gap between germline ends came to 4 bases. CDR3: CASSSRNTGELFF. The CDR3 DNA is TGTGCCAGCAGCTCTCGGAACACCGGGGAGCTGTTTTTT. The full variable domain, rest sourced from reference TRBV5-6 and TRBJ2-2, is DAGVTQSPTHLIKTRGQQVTLRCSPKSGHDTVSWYQQALGQGPQFIFQYYEEEERQRGNFPDRFSGHQFPNYSSELNVNALLLGDSALYLCASSSRNTGELFFGEGSRLTVL.

V usage is TRBV27 and J usage is TRBJ2-5; either TRBD1 or TRBD2 may fit D (7 bases each). The CDR3 runs to 14 residues. The V and J ends lost 6 bases and 4 bases respectively, with 15 bases between them. Germline V CDR1 and CDR2: MNHEY, SMNVEV (reference sequence). CDR3 DNA sequence: TGTGCCAGCAGGTTCAGGGGGGGGTCAGAGACCCAGTACTTC. Its translation: CASRFRGGSETQYF.

The chain carries TRBV10-2 and TRBJ2-7, with a tentative D call TRBD1 (7 bases). V lost 3 bases and J 7 bases, leaving 13 bases between the germline ends. The CDR3 has 13 residues. Germline CDR1 reads WSHSY; CDR2 reads SAAADI. The CDR3: CASSDRGADEQYV. For the CDR3, the DNA is TGCGCCAGCAGTGACAGGGGGGCTGATGAGCAGTACGTC.

The chain employs TRBV19 and TRBJ1-4; weak D call: TRBD1 (5 bases). The CDR3 contains 15 residues. V shed 3 bases and J shed 3 bases, with 11 bases lying between them. Germline assignment: CDR1 LNHDA and CDR2 SQIVND (reference sequence). CDR3 residues: CASSMFRDANEKLFF. The CDR3 bases are TGTGCCAGTAGTATGTTCAGGGACGCTAATGAAAAACTGTTTTTT.

The chain couples TRBV7-2 to TRBJ2-7, with D uncertain. The germline V gene encodes CDR1 SGHTA and CDR2 FQGNSA. CDR3 size: 11 residues. Between the trimmed V and J ends, which lost 5 bases and 0 bases, there was a span of 2 bases. The CDR3 sequence is CASSDSYEQYF. The CDR3 DNA reads as TGTGCCAGCAGCGACTCCTACGAGCAGTACTTC.

V gene TRBV7-6 combines with J gene TRBJ1-1; TRBD1 is a possible D gene (5 bases). The CDR3 consists of 14 residues. Germline values: CDR1 SGHVS, CDR2 FNYEAQ. V lost 1 base to trimming and J lost 1 base, with 7 bases between them. The CDR3 nucleotides read TGTGCCAGCAGCTTAGTGGGGCAGAACACTGAAGCTTTCTTT. The encoded protein is CASSLVGQNTEAFF.

The chain uses TRBV4-1 and TRBJ2-1, with D tentatively TRBD2 (5 bases). CDR3 length equals 12 residues. V gave up 1 base and J gave up 12 bases, with 10 bases separating them. The germline CDR1 and CDR2 sequences are MGHRA and YSYEKL. The CDR3 DNA is TGCGCCAGCAGCCAAGCGCAGGCGGGGCAGTTCTTC. Its translation: CASSQAQAGQFF.

V usage is TRBV6-5 and J usage is TRBJ1-6, with unresolved D. Trimming left V 4 bases short and J 8 bases short, with 6 bases between. Germline assignment: CDR1 MNHEY and CDR2 SVGAGI. The CDR3 sequence is 12 residues long. The CDR3 here is CASSSGDSPLHF. The CDR3, as DNA: TGTGCCAGCAGTTCAGGAGATTCACCCCTCCACTTT.

The V call is TRBV27, the J call TRBJ2-2; D perhaps matches TRBD1 (6 bases). Trimming left V 2 bases short and J 4 bases short, with 11 bases between. The length of the CDR3 is 15 residues. Germline-derived CDR1 and CDR2 are MNHEY and SMNVEV (reference sequence). The CDR3 region has the DNA TGTGCCAGCAGTTTACGACAGGTTGGCACCGGGGAGCTGTTTTTT. It encodes CASSLRQVGTGELFF.

This clone was detected only a few times. The genes are TRBV30 and TRBJ1-1; D call uncertain. Trimming removed 1 base at V and 5 bases at J, with 8 bases between. The CDR3 is made up of 12 amino acids. CDR1 and CDR2 (germline): GTSNPN, SVGIG (reference sequence). The CDR3 bases are TGTGCCTGGAGTGACCTCCGGACTGAAGCTTTCTTT. Amino acid sequence: CAWSDLRTEAFF.

This chain joins TRBV28 and TRBJ2-2; either TRBD1 or TRBD2 may supply D (5 bases each). Germline CDR1 MDHEN, CDR2 SYDVKM. Trimming left V 6 bases short and J 7 bases short, with 15 bases between. The CDR3 runs to 14 residues. CDR3 sequence (DNA): TGTGCCAGCAGCTTCAGGGAAGGAGGCGGGGAGCTGTTTTTT. Translated: CASSFREGGGELFF.

V is TRBV5-4 and J is TRBJ1-1, with TRBD1 matching over 7 bases. The CDR3 consists of 17 residues. V lost 0 bases and J lost 3; bases outside the gene matches: 11. Germline CDR1 SGHNT, CDR2 YYREEE (reference sequence). The CDR3 region is CASSLGSGIRGDTEAFF. DNA of the CDR3: TGTGCCAGCAGCTTGGGGTCAGGTATCAGGGGGGACACTGAAGCTTTCTTT.

The chain uses TRBV19 and TRBJ2-1; TRBD1 matches 12 bases. After removal of 8 bases from V and 8 bases from J, the junction contained 4 bases not matched to a gene. The CDR3 is made up of 13 amino acids. From germline, CDR1 is LNHDA and CDR2 SQIVND (reference sequence). In DNA form, the CDR3 reads TGTGCCAGTGGGACAGGGGGCTGGGATGAGCAGTTCTTC. This codes for CASGTGGWDEQFF.

The chain uses TRBV4-1 and TRBJ1-2, with 8 bases that match TRBD1. With V trimmed by 0 bases and J by 8 bases, 8 bases remained unmatched. In germline, CDR1 is MGHRA, CDR2 YSYEKL. This CDR3 has 15 residues. As DNA, the CDR3 is TGCGCCAGCAGCCAAGAACCCGGCAGGGGGCAGGGCTACACCTTC. This encodes CASSQEPGRGQGYTF.

This clone was recorded only once. The V gene is TRBV5-6, the J gene TRBJ2-1; tentative D call: TRBD2 (5 bases). In germline, CDR1 is SGHDT, CDR2 YYEEEE. With 0 bases removed from V and 5 bases from J, the gap between germline ends came to 15 bases. This CDR3 is 16 amino acids long. The CDR3 region is CASSLAAGSHHNEQFF. The CDR3 bases are TGTGCCAGCAGCTTGGCGGCGGGTTCTCACCACAATGAGCAGTTCTTC.

This clone was counted a single time. This chain connects TRBV10-2 to TRBJ1-1; D is undetermined. The germline gives CDR1 WSHSY, CDR2 SAAADI. Trimming stripped 6 bases from V and 4 bases from J, with 12 bases between. CDR3 length equals 13 residues. CDR3 residues: CASSLDVGTEAFF. The CDR3 coding sequence is TGCGCCAGCAGCTTAGACGTAGGCACTGAAGCTTTCTTT.

The chain links TRBV6-5 to TRBJ1-4; 9 nucleotides line up with TRBD1. There are 14 residues in the CDR3. After removal of 5 bases from V and 8 bases from J, the junction contained 6 bases not matched to a gene. From germline, CDR1 is MNHEY and CDR2 SVGAGI. This chain's CDR3 is CASSQGTGWEKLFF. As DNA, the CDR3 is TGTGCCAGCAGTCAGGGGACAGGGTGGGAAAAACTGTTTTTT.

The count of this clone is one. The chain recombines TRBV2 with TRBJ1-2; the D is unclear. Germline loops: CDR1 SNHLY, CDR2 FYNNEI. The germline V and J ends were trimmed by 4 bases and 4 bases, with 10 bases remaining between them. The CDR3 consists of 13 residues. This chain's CDR3 is CASSGQRTYGYTF. In nucleotides, the CDR3 is TGTGCCAGCAGTGGACAAAGAACCTATGGCTACACCTTC.

The chain carries TRBV9 and TRBJ1-3; 8 bases fit TRBD1. The V gene's germline CDR1 is SGDLS and CDR2 YYNGEE. V dropped 2 bases and J dropped 0; count of bases not matched to a gene: 1. The CDR3 runs 15 residues. In DNA form, the CDR3 reads TGTGCCAGCAGCGTCGACAGGGGCTCTGGAAACACCATATATTTT. This gives the protein CASSVDRGSGNTIYF.

V gene TRBV30 combines with J gene TRBJ2-7, with a possible D match to TRBD1 (5 bases). The CDR3 extends over 12 amino acids. In germline, CDR1 is GTSNPN, CDR2 SVGIG (reference sequence). Trimming cost V 1 base and J 6 bases, with 10 bases left between them. As DNA, the CDR3 is TGTGCCTGGAGTGGGGTGGGGCGCGAGCAGTACTTC. It yields the protein CAWSGVGREQYF. The complete variable domain, with remaining parts taken from reference TRBV30 and TRBJ2-7, reads SQTIHQWPATLVQPVGSPLSLECTVEGTSNPNLYWYRQAAGRGLQLLFYSVGIGQISSEVPQNLSASRPQDRQFILSSKKLLLSDSGFYLCAWSGVGREQYFGPGTRLTVT.

The chain joins TRBV10-3 to TRBJ2-1; D is possibly TRBD1 or TRBD2 (5 bases each). V lost 2 bases to trimming and J lost 7 bases, with 24 bases between them. From germline, CDR1 is ENHRY and CDR2 SYGVKD. The CDR3 runs 18 residues. The CDR3 nucleotides are TGTGCCATCAGTGAGCCCGATACCCCTTACCGGGACGTTAATGAGCAGTTCTTC. Residues: CAISEPDTPYRDVNEQFF.

This chain links TRBV11-3 with TRBJ2-6; possible D gene TRBD2, 6 bases. V lost 5 bases, J lost 0 bases, and 17 bases lay in between. CDR1 is SGHNT, CDR2 YENEEA, per germline. CDR3 length: 18 residues. CDR3 nucleotides: TGTGCCAGCAGCGAACTTCGAGTCGGGGGCTCTGGGGCCAACGTCCTGACTTTC. Translated, it gives CASSELRVGGSGANVLTF.

The chain joins TRBV7-6 to TRBJ2-2, with 8 positions matching TRBD1. Germline V CDR1 and CDR2: SGHVS, FNYEAQ. The CDR3 is made up of 16 amino acids. J was trimmed by 3 bases and V by 3 bases; bases with no gene match: 6. In nucleotides, the CDR3 is TGTGCCAGCAGCTTGTCCAGGGGGCAGGACACCGGGGAGCTGTTTTTT. This sequence encodes CASSLSRGQDTGELFF.

This clone has just a few counts. This chain links TRBV27 with TRBJ2-7, with 8 positions matching TRBD1. This CDR3 is 14 amino acids long. In germline, CDR1 is MNHEY, CDR2 SMNVEV (reference sequence). With 7 bases clipped from V and 3 bases from J, the junction kept 8 bases outside the gene matches. This CDR3 is CASTGDRNLYEQYF. The CDR3 DNA is TGTGCCAGCACCGGGGACAGGAACCTCTACGAGCAGTACTTC.

The chain joins TRBV4-1 to TRBJ1-3; D gene ambiguous. The V and J ends lost 0 bases and 2 bases respectively, with 8 bases between them. The length of the CDR3 is 15 residues. Germline-derived CDR1 and CDR2 are MGHRA and YSYEKL. As DNA, the CDR3 is TGCGCCAGCAGCCAAGAAGCGAGGCCTGGAAACACCATATATTTT. Encoded protein: CASSQEARPGNTIYF.

The chain couples TRBV4-2 to TRBJ2-5; D gene ambiguous. V lost 3 bases and J lost 4, with 15 bases in between. Germline V lookup: CDR1 LGHNA, CDR2 YNFKEQ. The CDR3 is 15 residues long. The CDR3 coding sequence is TGTGCCAGCAGCCAGGGCGGTTCGTCGGGAGAGACCCAGTACTTC. Protein: CASSQGGSSGETQYF.

This clone appeared once. The chain recombines TRBV12-5 with TRBJ2-3, with TRBD2 as a possible D gene (5 bases). This CDR3 is built from 15 residues. Per the germline V gene, CDR1 is LGHNT and CDR2 is FRNRAP. The V end was cut by 4 bases, the J end by 4 bases, with 15 bases between. CDR3 sequence (DNA): TGTGCTAGTGGTTCCCAGCGAGGGTACCCAGATACGCAGTATTTT. Encoded protein: CASGSQRGYPDTQYF.